This T cell receptor beta chain was recorded in a study of blood T cells in healthy people across ages. Study findings and constraints: A roughly linear fall in TCR beta diversity per million T cells was seen with increasing age.

For every donor, a draw yielded 8.5 to 10 milliliters of peripheral blood. Primers used in a second PCR of roughly 6 to 11 cycles were a sample-barcoded 5' primer and a J-beta primer mix. The template-switch adaptor was a 5' adaptor with 12 random nucleotides. It tagged each cDNA molecule. TCRdb reanalysed the 5' RACE reads using MiXCR and keeps one entry per CDR3 protein. The table lists approximately 800,000 distinct CDR3 sequences, 53% of them singletons, with roughly 40% in the top ten. Remarks on this clonotype: Its cognate antigen is unknown.

V shed 0 bases and J shed 9 bases, with 15 bases lying between them. The CDR3 length is 15 residues. Germline CDR1 LGHNA, CDR2 YNFKEQ. This chain uses TRBV4-2 with TRBJ2-1; D not certain. Sequencing was carried out using blood. This receptor was identified in a man at least 80 years old in good health. CDR3 loop: CASSQDLASTAEQFF. In DNA, the CDR3 is TGTGCCAGCAGCCAAGATTTGGCCAGCACCGCTGAGCAGTTCTTC.